This TCR beta chain is from a study of CD8 T cells in Susac syndrome. After extraction with the RNeasy kit, roughly 0.45 to 1 ug of the RNA was reverse transcribed using random hexamers. One entry per CDR3 protein results from TCRdb running MiXCR on the immunoSEQ multiplex PCR reads. Of 150,000 to 160,000 distinct CDR3 sequences in the sample, approximately 94% were seen once. While CD8+ and CD4+ T cells were isolated negatively, TEMRA cells were enriched by FACS. The CDR3 contains 16 residues. Trimming took off 6 bases at V and 2 bases at J, with 20 bases between the two ends. Germline V gene lookup returns CDR1 ENHRY and CDR2 SYGVKD.

Sequenced input: CD8+ T cells from PBMCs. The chain couples TRBV10-3 to TRBJ2-7, with D possibly being TRBD1 (6 bases). The TCR originated in a human donor with multiple sclerosis. CDR3 sequence reads: CAIRLPSGTPPYEQYF. In DNA, the CDR3 is TGTGCCATCAGATTGCCTTCAGGGACACCACCCTACGAGCAGTACTTC.